One and the same sample provided the 3 T cell receptor beta chains below, sequenced in a study of blood T cell repertoires in COVID-19. The repertoire was sequenced with immunoSEQ multiplex PCR; TCRdb's copy has only in-frame clones and lacks some. This sample has some 170,000 clones, with roughly 76% found just once. The sample consisted of peripheral blood. These TCRs come from a woman between 50 and 59 years old with active or convalescent COVID-19.

As DNA, the CDR3 is TGCGCCAGCAGCTTCACAGGGACCCAGAACACTGAAGCTTTCTTT. Its translation is CASSFTGTQNTEAFF. The chain recombines TRBV5-1 with TRBJ1-1; D possibly corresponds to TRBD1 (6 bases). CDR1 and CDR2 (germline): SGHRS, YFSETQ. The CDR3 contains 15 residues. V was trimmed by 2 bases and J by 1 base, leaving 12 bases between them. Supplemented by reference TRBV5-1 and TRBJ1-1, the full variable domain reads KAGVTQTPRYLIKTRGQQVTLSCSPISGHRSVSWYQQTPGQGLQFLFEYFSETQRNKGNFPGRFSGRQFSNSRSEMNVSTLELGDSALYLCASSFTGTQNTEAFFGQGTRLTVV.

The chain combines TRBV30 with TRBJ1-6, with TRBD1 matching 11 bases. Germline V gene sequence: CDR1 GTSNPN, CDR2 SVGIG (reference sequence). J lost 9 bases, V lost 3 bases, and 7 bases had no gene match. The CDR3 totals 15 residues. CDR3 in DNA: TGTGCCTGGAGATCTAAAGGACAGGGGGCTTCACCCCTCCACTTT. It is translated as CAWRSKGQGASPLHF.

The chain combines TRBV19 with TRBJ1-2, with D possibly matching TRBD1 (6 bases). V was cut by 4 bases and J by 3 bases, with 15 bases left in between. The CDR3 covers 15 residues. Germline CDR1 reads LNHDA; CDR2 reads SQIVND (reference sequence). CDR3 in amino acids: CASSTSTGWDYGYTF. In nucleotides, the CDR3 is TGTGCCAGTAGTACGTCAACAGGGTGGGACTATGGCTACACCTTC. Using reference TRBV19 and TRBJ1-2 for the parts outside the CDR3, the full variable domain is DGGITQSPKYLFRKEGQNVTLSCEQNLNHDAMYWYRQDPGQGLRLIYYSQIVNDFQKGDIAEGYSVSREKKESFPLTVTSAQKNPTAFYLCASSTSTGWDYGYTFGSGTRLTVV.